These T cell receptor beta chains were read from a single sample in a study of T cell changes during pregnancy in multiple sclerosis. Method: immunoSEQ multiplex PCR; TCRdb's copy keeps in-frame clones and lacks some. The sample yields some 77,000 clones, 75% to 90% seen once. Sequenced here: peripheral blood, sampled before pregnancy. The receptors were gathered from a female donor with multiple sclerosis, enrolled in a pregnancy study. Each CDR3 is given with its conserved first and last residue. The D gene is left open where the match is weak. Clone size is given for some rows only: seen once, a few or many times, or a class if the clone is expanded.

TRBV10-3,NA,TRBJ1-6,NA,CAIGDDSSYNSPLHF,TGTGCCATCGGAGATGACAGCTCCTATAATTCACCCCTCCACTTT
TRBV7-2,NA,TRBJ1-1,NA,CASSPQARTEAFF,TGTGCCAGCAGCCCCCAGGCCCGCACTGAAGCTTTCTTT
TRBV27,once,TRBJ1-2,NA,CASTRHPGQTSLYGYTF,TGTGCCAGCACTCGCCACCCCGGACAGACGAGCCTCTATGGCTACACCTTC
TRBV7-9,NA,TRBJ2-5,NA,CASSFYSGGEETQYF,TGTGCCAGCAGCTTTTATTCGGGGGGCGAAGAGACCCAGTACTTC
TRBV7-2,NA,TRBJ1-6,NA,CASSLEQGTSSPLHF,TGTGCCAGCAGCTTAGAACAGGGAACTAGTTCACCCCTCCACTTT
TRBV13,NA,TRBJ2-3,TRBD2,CASSLRTSGVGTDTQYF,TGTGCCAGCAGCCTCCGGACTAGCGGGGTCGGCACAGATACGCAGTATTTT
TRBV10-3,NA,TRBJ1-1,NA,CAISSSGSNTEAFF,TGTGCCATCAGTAGTAGCGGCTCGAACACTGAAGCTTTCTTT
TRBV5-4,NA,TRBJ2-1,TRBD2,CASSLSGGGFYNEQFF,TGTGCCAGCAGCTTAAGCGGGGGGGGGTTTTACAATGAGCAGTTCTTC
TRBV11-2,few,TRBJ2-3,NA,CASTRTWAPSTDTQYF,TGTGCCAGCACCAGAACGTGGGCACCAAGCACAGATACGCAGTATTTT
TRBV2,NA,TRBJ2-5,NA,CASSERRETQYF,TGTGCCAGCAGTGAAAGGCGGGAGACCCAGTACTTC
TRBV9,many,TRBJ2-2,TRBD1,CASSPQGMGVTGELFF,TGTGCCAGCAGCCCACAGGGGATGGGGGTCACCGGGGAGCTGTTTTTT
TRBV18,NA,TRBJ1-4,NA,CASSPRGNEKLFF,TGTGCCAGCTCACCCCGGGGGAATGAAAAACTGTTTTTT